Listed below are T cell receptor beta chains from one sample, sequenced in a study of shared clonotypes between healthy human individuals. Clones were read by immunoSEQ multiplex PCR, and TCRdb kept only the in-frame ones, dropping some. This sample yields some 1 million clones, of which around four fifths are seen a single time; 1.4% to 1.5% belongs to the top ten. The sample was memory CD4+ T cells sorted from blood. The receptors here all came from a man younger than 35 in good health. Both conserved end residues are part of each CDR3. The order of the fields is J gene, clone size, CDR3 length, D gene, V gene, CDR3 DNA, CDR3 protein. The D gene is left open where the match is weak. Expanded clones get a size class; other rows say once, few or many, or leave the size out.

TRBJ1-1 - 15 - TRBV7-9 TGTGCCAGCGATATAACTGGGGGGGCAAACACTGAAGCTTTCTTT CASDITGGANTEAFF
TRBJ2-7 - 15 - TRBV11-2 TGTGCCAGCAGCTTAGACTGGCAGGGGCACTACGAGCAGTACTTC CASSLDWQGHYEQYF
TRBJ1-1 - 14 - TRBV7-9 TGTGCCAGCAGCTACCCCAAAGGAAACACTGAAGCTTTCTTT CASSYPKGNTEAFF
TRBJ2-7 many 14 TRBD1 TRBV2 TGTGCCAGCAGGGACAAGGGGGCTTTGTACGAGCAGTACTTC CASRDKGALYEQYF
TRBJ2-2 - 14 TRBD1 TRBV9 TGTGCCAGCAGCCGGGGACAGGGAATCGGGGAGCTGTTTTTT CASSRGQGIGELFF
TRBJ2-3 - 14 - TRBV2 TGTGCCAGCATGTCACAGCGGAACACAGATACGCAGTATTTT CASMSQRNTDTQYF
TRBJ2-7 - 15 TRBD1 TRBV27 TGTGCCAGCAGTCGATCGGACAGGGGGTCGGTCGAGCAGTACTTC CASSRSDRGSVEQYF
TRBJ1-5 - 14 - TRBV15 TGTGCCACCAGCAGAGATCGGGGGATCGGGCCCCAGCATTTT CATSRDRGIGPQHF
TRBJ1-5 - 14 - TRBV6-6 TGTGCCAGCAGGCCAACAACGGGGCGGCAGCCCCAGCATTTT CASRPTTGRQPQHF
TRBJ2-5 - 15 TRBD1 TRBV7-2 TGTGCCAGCAGCTTGAGGGGACAGTTCCAAGAGACCCAGTACTTC CASSLRGQFQETQYF
TRBJ2-7 once 15 TRBD1 TRBV14 TGTGCCAGCAGTCGGGGCCAGGGGGTGACCTACGAGCAGTACTTC CASSRGQGVTYEQYF
TRBJ2-2 - 14 - TRBV19 TGTGCCAGTAAGGGGATAGGGAACACCGGGGAGCTGTTTTTT CASKGIGNTGELFF
TRBJ1-2 - 14 TRBD1 TRBV6-6 TGTGCCAGCAGTTATCGGACAGGTTTTTCTGGCTACACCTTC CASSYRTGFSGYTF
TRBJ1-3 few 15 - TRBV9 TGTGCCAGCAGCGTAGGGGAAGGGCCCGGAAACACCATATATTTT CASSVGEGPGNTIYF
TRBJ1-2 few 13 - TRBV30 TGTGCCTGTGGGAAGGGGGAAGGGGTCGGCTACACCTTC CACGKGEGVGYTF
TRBJ1-3 - 15 TRBD1 TRBV5-1 TGCGCCAGCGGGACAGGGCAATACTCTGGAAACACCATATATTTT CASGTGQYSGNTIYF
TRBJ2-1 - 13 TRBD1 TRBV10-3 TGTGCCATCAGTGCGGGACAGTACAATGAGCAGTTCTTC CAISAGQYNEQFF
TRBJ1-5 - 15 TRBD1 TRBV30 TGTGCCTGGAGAGGCAGGGGGCCAGGCAATCAGCCCCAGCATTTT CAWRGRGPGNQPQHF
TRBJ1-2 - 13 TRBD1 TRBV6-1 TGTGCCAGCCAGGGACAGGGATTATCTGGCTACACCTTC CASQGQGLSGYTF
TRBJ1-3 - 15 TRBD1 TRBV29-1 TGCAGCGTGGCCGGGACAGGCGTCTCTGGAAACACCATATATTTT CSVAGTGVSGNTIYF
TRBJ1-6 - 14 - TRBV30 TGTGCCTGGGGAGGGGGGCAGGGGAGGTCACCCCTCCACTTT CAWGGGQGRSPLHF
TRBJ1-1 - 14 TRBD1 TRBV6-1 TGTGCCAGCAATTCTGCAGGGGGGGTCACTGAAGCTTTCTTT CASNSAGGVTEAFF
TRBJ2-5 once 14 - TRBV2 TGTGCCAGCAGAACAACCGGGGCAACGATGGCCCAGTACTTC CASRTTGATMAQYF
TRBJ1-5 - 15 TRBD1 TRBV5-6 TGTGCCAGCAGCCTCGAGACAGGGGGCAATCAGCCCCAGCATTTT CASSLETGGNQPQHF
TRBJ2-2 - 13 TRBD1 TRBV30 TGTGCCTGGAGTGGGCAGGGGGCCGGGGAGCTGTTTTTT CAWSGQGAGELFF
TRBJ2-3 - 16 - TRBV28 TGTGCCAGCAGTTTAACCTCCCACGGGAGCACAGATACGCAGTATTTT CASSLTSHGSTDTQYF
TRBJ1-2 - 14 TRBD1 TRBV2 TGTGCCAGCACCGCGGGACAGCCCTCCTTACGTTACACCTTC CASTAGQPSLRYTF
TRBJ2-7 - 14 - TRBV10-3 TGTGCCATCAGTGAGTCTGGGGGTCGGGGAGAGCAGTACTTC CAISESGGRGEQYF
TRBJ2-2 - 15 TRBD2 TRBV7-8 TGTGCCAGCAGCTCCCGGGGGGGAGTCACCGGGGAGCTGTTTTTT CASSSRGGVTGELFF
TRBJ1-2 - 13 - TRBV28 TGTGCCAGCAGATGGGGCGGTAACTATGGCTACACCTTC CASRWGGNYGYTF
TRBJ1-2 - 13 - TRBV7-2 TGTGCCAGCAGCTCCGGTCAATTCTATGGCTACACCTTC CASSSGQFYGYTF
TRBJ1-2 - 13 - TRBV9 TGTGCCAGCAGCGCCGGGGGGGGCGATGGCTACACCTTC CASSAGGGDGYTF
TRBJ2-3 - 16 - TRBV9 TGTGCCAGCAGCGACGGATTAGGAGCCCGCACAGATACGCAGTATTTT CASSDGLGARTDTQYF
TRBJ1-5 - 15 - TRBV5-5 TGTGCCAGCAGCCCAGACAGGTATAGCAATCAGCCCCAGCATTTT CASSPDRYSNQPQHF
TRBJ1-3 - 16 TRBD1 TRBV4-1 TGCGCCAGCAGCCAAATAGGGACAGGCGGCGGGCACACCATATATTTT CASSQIGTGGGHTIYF
TRBJ1-1 - 13 TRBD1 TRBV19 TGTGCCAGTAGGGGACAGGGGGAGGCTGAAGCTTTCTTT CASRGQGEAEAFF
TRBJ1-4 - 15 TRBD1 TRBV30 TGTGCCTGGTGGGACAGGACTACAACTAATGAAAAACTGTTTTTT CAWWDRTTTNEKLFF
TRBJ2-7 - 15 TRBD1 TRBV11-2 TGTGCCAGCAGCTTGAACCGGGACAGGGCCTACGAGCAGTACTTC CASSLNRDRAYEQYF
TRBJ2-7 - 14 - TRBV15 TGTGCCACCAGCAGAGATCGAGGGGGATACGAGCAGTACTTC CATSRDRGGYEQYF
TRBJ2-5 - 15 TRBD2 TRBV10-3 TGTGCCATCAGTGAGATAGCGGGGGGACAAGAGACCCAGTACTTC CAISEIAGGQETQYF
TRBJ1-2 - 16 - TRBV7-9 TGTGCCAGCAGCTTAGCCCGGTCCAACCCTAACTATGGCTACACCTTC CASSLARSNPNYGYTF
TRBJ2-7 - 18 TRBD2 TRBV5-1 TGCGCCAGCAGCTTGGTGGATATAGCGGGGGGCCCTGGGGACGAGCAGTACTTC CASSLVDIAGGPGDEQYF
TRBJ2-7 once 15 TRBD2 TRBV5-6 TGTGCCAGCAGCTTGGCAGCGGGAGGGTCTTTCGAGCAGTACTTC CASSLAAGGSFEQYF
TRBJ1-1 - 14 TRBD1 TRBV5-6 TGTGCCAGCAGCTTCGGGACAGACATCACTGAAGCTTTCTTT CASSFGTDITEAFF